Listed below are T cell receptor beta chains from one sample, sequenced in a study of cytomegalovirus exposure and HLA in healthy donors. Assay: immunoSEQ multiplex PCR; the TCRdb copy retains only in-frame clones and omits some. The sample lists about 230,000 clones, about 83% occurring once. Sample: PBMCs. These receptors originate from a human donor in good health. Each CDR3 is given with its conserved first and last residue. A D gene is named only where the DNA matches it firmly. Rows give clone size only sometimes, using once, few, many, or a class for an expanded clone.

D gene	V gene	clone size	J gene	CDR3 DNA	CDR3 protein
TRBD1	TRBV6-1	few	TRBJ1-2	TGTGCCAGCAGTACTCAATGGACAGGCTACTATGGCTACACCTTC	CASSTQWTGYYGYTF
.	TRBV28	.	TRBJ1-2	TGTGCCAGCAGAGCGATGAACTATGGCTACACCTTC	CASRAMNYGYTF
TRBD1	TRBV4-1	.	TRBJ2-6	TGCGCCAGCAGCCAACCGACAGGGGCAGGGGCCAACGTCCTGACTTTC	CASSQPTGAGANVLTF
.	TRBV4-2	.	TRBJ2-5	TGTGCCAGCAGCCAAGGGAGGTTTAGAGAGACCCAGTACTTC	CASSQGRFRETQYF
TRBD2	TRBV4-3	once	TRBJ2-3	TGCGCCAGCAGCCGCGGGACTAGCGGGTTTTTAGATACGCAGTATTTT	CASSRGTSGFLDTQYF
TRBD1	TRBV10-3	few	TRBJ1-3	TGTGCCATCAGGGGGACAGGGGACCCTGGAAACACCATATATTTT	CAIRGTGDPGNTIYF
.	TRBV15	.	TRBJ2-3	TGTGCCACCAGCAGGGGGGCAAGCACAGATACGCAGTATTTT	CATSRGASTDTQYF
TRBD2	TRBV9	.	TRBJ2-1	TGTGCCAGCAGCGGGAGCGGGAGCTCCTACAATGAGCAGTTCTTC	CASSGSGSSYNEQFF
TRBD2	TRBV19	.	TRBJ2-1	TGTGCCAGTAGTACCAAACTAGCGGGAGTCTACAATGAGCAGTTCTTC	CASSTKLAGVYNEQFF
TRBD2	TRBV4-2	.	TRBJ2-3	TGTGCCAGCAGCCAAGATCTTTGGGTTCTACTAGCGGGTTATAACACAGATACGCAGTATTTT	CASSQDLWVLLAGYNTDTQYF
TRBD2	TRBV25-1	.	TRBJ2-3	TGTGCCAGCAGTGGGACTAGCGGGAGCACAGATACGCAGTATTTT	CASSGTSGSTDTQYF
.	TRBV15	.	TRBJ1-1	TGTGCCACCAGCAGAGTAGATTTTGCCATTTCCACTGAAGCTTTCTTT	CATSRVDFAISTEAFF
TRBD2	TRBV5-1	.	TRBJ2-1	TGCGCCAGCAGCTTTTCTCCGGGACTAGCGGTCGACAATGAGCAGTTCTTC	CASSFSPGLAVDNEQFF
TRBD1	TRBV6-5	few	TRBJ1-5	TGTGCCAGCAACGGACAGGGGTCGGGCAATCAGCCCCAGCATTTT	CASNGQGSGNQPQHF
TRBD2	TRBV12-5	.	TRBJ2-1	TGTGCTAGTGGTTTGTGGGAGCGGGGCAATGAGCAGTTCTTC	CASGLWERGNEQFF
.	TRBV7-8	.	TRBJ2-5	TGTGCCAGCAGCCCTAGCGGCCCCTTCCCAGGGGCCCAGTACTTC	CASSPSGPFPGAQYF
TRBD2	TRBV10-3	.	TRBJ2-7	TGTGCCATCAGTGAGTCTCTCCGGCTAGCGGGGACCTACGAGCAGTACTTC	CAISESLRLAGTYEQYF
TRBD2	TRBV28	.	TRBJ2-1	TGTGCCAGCAGTGCCCGGGGAGCGGGAGGGCCCTCGAATGAGCAGTTCTTC	CASSARGAGGPSNEQFF
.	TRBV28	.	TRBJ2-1	TGTGCCAGCAGTTTAATCGCGGGACCGGCGGTAAAGCAGTTCTTC	CASSLIAGPAVKQFF
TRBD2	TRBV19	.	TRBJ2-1	TGTGCCAGTAGTACTTCGACTAGCGGGAGTGGCCCCTACAATGAGCAGTTCTTC	CASSTSTSGSGPYNEQFF
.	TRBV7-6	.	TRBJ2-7	TGTGCCAGCAGCTTAGAGGGACTCGCCTACGAGCAGTACTTC	CASSLEGLAYEQYF
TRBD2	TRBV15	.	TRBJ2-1	TGTGCCACCAGCAGAGAAGCCGGGAGGTCCTACAATGAGCAGTTCTTC	CATSREAGRSYNEQFF
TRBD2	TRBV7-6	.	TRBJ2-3	TGTGCCAGCAGCTTAGGACTAGCGGGAGTGGATACGCAGTATTTT	CASSLGLAGVDTQYF
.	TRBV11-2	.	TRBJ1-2	TGTGCCAGCAGCTATCAGGGCGGCTCTAACTATGGCTACACCTTC	CASSYQGGSNYGYTF
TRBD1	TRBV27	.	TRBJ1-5	TGTGCCAGCAGTCCTCAGGGGGATCAGCCCCAGCATTTT	CASSPQGDQPQHF
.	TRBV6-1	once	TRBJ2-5	TGTGCCAGCAGAGCGGGACAAACACAAGAGACCCAGTACTTC	CASRAGQTQETQYF
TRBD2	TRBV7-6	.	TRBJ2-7	TGTGCCAGCAGCTCGAGGACTAGCGGGAGCGGGGGCGAGCAGTACTTC	CASSSRTSGSGGEQYF
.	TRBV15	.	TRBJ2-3	TGTGCCACCAGCAGAGATCGCCTTCGGGAGTATTTT	CATSRDRLREYF
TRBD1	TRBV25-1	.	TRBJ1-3	TGTGCCAGCAGTGAAGGTAAAGGACAGGGCTCTGGAAACACCATATATTTT	CASSEGKGQGSGNTIYF
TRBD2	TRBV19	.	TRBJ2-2	TGTGCCAGTAGTAAAAACGGGAGGGATTTTAGGGAGCTGTTTTTT	CASSKNGRDFRELFF
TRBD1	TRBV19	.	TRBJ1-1	TGTGCCAGTACGCCGACAGGGGTACCCACTGAAGCTTTCTTT	CASTPTGVPTEAFF
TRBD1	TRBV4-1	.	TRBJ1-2	TGCGCCAGCAGCCAAATAAGAGGGACAGGATACGGTCGCTACACCTTC	CASSQIRGTGYGRYTF
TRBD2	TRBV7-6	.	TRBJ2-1	TGTGCCAGCAGCCATACTAGCGGCCTACTTGCTGAGCAGTTCTTC	CASSHTSGLLAEQFF
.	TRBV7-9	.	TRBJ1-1	TGTTCCAGCAGCTTACGGTCAGGGGATTACCGGGCCACTGAAGCTTTCTTT	CSSSLRSGDYRATEAFF
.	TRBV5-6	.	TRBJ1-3	TGTGCCAGCAGCTTGGAAGAGGAGTTTGGAAACACCATATATTTT	CASSLEEEFGNTIYF
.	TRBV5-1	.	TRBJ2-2	TGCGCCAGCAGCCCGCTGGGCTTAGCGAACACCGGGGAGCTGTTTTTT	CASSPLGLANTGELFF
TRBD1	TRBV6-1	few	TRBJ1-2	TGTGCCAGCAGTGAAGCAGACAGGGCCTATGGCTACACCTTC	CASSEADRAYGYTF
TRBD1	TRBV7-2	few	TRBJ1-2	TGTGCCAGCAGCTTAGCGCCAGGGACAGACGACACCTATGGCTACACCTTC	CASSLAPGTDDTYGYTF
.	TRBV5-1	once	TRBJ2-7	TGCGCCAGCAGCTTGACCGACAAGAGAGGGGGCGAGCAGTACTTC	CASSLTDKRGGEQYF
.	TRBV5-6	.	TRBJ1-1	TGTGCCAGCAGCTTGGTCTGGGCAGGGCCCACTGAAGCTTTCTTT	CASSLVWAGPTEAFF
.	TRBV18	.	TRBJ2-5	TGTGCCAGCTCACCCCTCGACGCTCGGGAGCAGTACTTC	CASSPLDAREQYF
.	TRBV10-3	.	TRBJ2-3	TGTGCCATCAGTGTCGGGTACGGGGGTACAGATACGCAGTATTTT	CAISVGYGGTDTQYF
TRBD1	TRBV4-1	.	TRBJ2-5	TGCGCCAGCAGCCCCACGGGACAGGGCGGAGAGACCCAGTACTTC	CASSPTGQGGETQYF
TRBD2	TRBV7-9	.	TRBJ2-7	TGTGCCAGCAGCCCGGGACTAGTTTCCTACGAGCAGTACTTC	CASSPGLVSYEQYF
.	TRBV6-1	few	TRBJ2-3	TGTGCCAGCAGTGAACGGTTCGTGGATACGCAGTATTTT	CASSERFVDTQYF
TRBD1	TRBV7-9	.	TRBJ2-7	TGTGCCAGCAGCTTTAGGGACAGGGGGAGCTCCTACGAGCAGTACTTC	CASSFRDRGSSYEQYF
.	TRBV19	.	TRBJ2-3	TGTGCCAGTAGTATAGTCCTAGGGGTCACAGATACGCAGTATTTT	CASSIVLGVTDTQYF
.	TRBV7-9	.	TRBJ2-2	TGTGCCAGCAGCTTCGCGTTCACCGGGGAGCTGTTTTTT	CASSFAFTGELFF
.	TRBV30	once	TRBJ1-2	TGTGCCCAATCCCATCTCTACAGCTATGGCTACACCTTC	CAQSHLYSYGYTF
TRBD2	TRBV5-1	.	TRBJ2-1	TGCGCCAGCAGCTTGGGACTAGCGGGAGGAGGTTTAATTAGGTATGAGCAGTTCTTC	CASSLGLAGGGLIRYEQFF
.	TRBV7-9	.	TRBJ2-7	TGTTCCAGCGGCAACCCCCCCGATACGTACTTC	CSSGNPPDTYF